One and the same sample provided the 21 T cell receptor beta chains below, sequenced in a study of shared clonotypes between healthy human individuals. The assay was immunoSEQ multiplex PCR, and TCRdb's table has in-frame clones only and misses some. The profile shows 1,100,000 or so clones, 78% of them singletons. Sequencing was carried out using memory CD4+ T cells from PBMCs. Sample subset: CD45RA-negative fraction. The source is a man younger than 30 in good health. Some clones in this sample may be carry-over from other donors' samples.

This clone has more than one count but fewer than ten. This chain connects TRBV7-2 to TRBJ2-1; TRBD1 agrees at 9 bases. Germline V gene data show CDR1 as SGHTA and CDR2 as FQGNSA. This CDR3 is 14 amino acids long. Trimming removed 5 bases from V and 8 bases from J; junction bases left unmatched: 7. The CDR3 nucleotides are TGTGCCAGCAGCCCTGGACAGGGGAGGCATGAGCAGTTCTTC. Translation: CASSPGQGRHEQFF.

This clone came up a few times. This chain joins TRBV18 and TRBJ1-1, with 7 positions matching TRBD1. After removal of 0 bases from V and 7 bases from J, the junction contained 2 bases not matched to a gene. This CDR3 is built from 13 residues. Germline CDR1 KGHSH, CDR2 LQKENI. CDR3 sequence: CASSPPDRDEAFF. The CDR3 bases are TGTGCCAGCTCACCACCCGACAGGGATGAAGCTTTCTTT.

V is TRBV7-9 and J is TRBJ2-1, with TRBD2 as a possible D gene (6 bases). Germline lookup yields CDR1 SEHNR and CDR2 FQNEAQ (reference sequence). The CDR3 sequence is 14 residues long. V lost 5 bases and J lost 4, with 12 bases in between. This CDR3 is CASSRDWVYNEQFF. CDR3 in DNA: TGTGCCAGCAGCCGGGACTGGGTTTACAATGAGCAGTTCTTC.

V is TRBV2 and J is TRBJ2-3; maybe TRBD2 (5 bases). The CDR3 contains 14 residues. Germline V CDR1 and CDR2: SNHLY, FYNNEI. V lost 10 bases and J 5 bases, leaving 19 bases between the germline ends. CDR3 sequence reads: CATSLGSGVDTQYF. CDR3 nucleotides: TGTGCCACCTCCCTGGGGAGTGGGGTAGATACGCAGTATTTT.

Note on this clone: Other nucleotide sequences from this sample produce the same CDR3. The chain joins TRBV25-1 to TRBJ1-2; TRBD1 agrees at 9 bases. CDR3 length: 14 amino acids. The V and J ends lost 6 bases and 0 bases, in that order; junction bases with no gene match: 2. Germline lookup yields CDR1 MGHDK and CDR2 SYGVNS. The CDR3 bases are TGTGCCAGCAGGGGGACAGGGACTAACTATGGCTACACCTTC. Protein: CASRGTGTNYGYTF.

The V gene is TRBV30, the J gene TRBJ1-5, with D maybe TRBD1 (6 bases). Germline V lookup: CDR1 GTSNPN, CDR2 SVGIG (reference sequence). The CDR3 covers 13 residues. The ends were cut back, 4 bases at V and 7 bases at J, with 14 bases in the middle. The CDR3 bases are TGTGCCTGGAACCGGGACAATGGCCAGCCCCAGCATTTT. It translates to CAWNRDNGQPQHF.

The CDR3 reads CAISDQASWERPSYEQYF. Written as DNA, the CDR3 is TGTGCCATCAGTGATCAAGCCTCGTGGGAGCGGCCGTCCTACGAGCAGTACTTC. The chain recombines TRBV10-3 with TRBJ2-7, with D tentatively TRBD2 (5 bases). The CDR3 has 18 amino acids. Trimming removed 3 bases at V and 1 base at J, with 22 bases between. CDR1 and CDR2 from the germline V gene are ENHRY and SYGVKD.

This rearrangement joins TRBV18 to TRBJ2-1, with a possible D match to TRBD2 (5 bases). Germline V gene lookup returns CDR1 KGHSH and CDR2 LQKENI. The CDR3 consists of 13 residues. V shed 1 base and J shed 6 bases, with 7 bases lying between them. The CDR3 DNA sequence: TGTGCCAGCTCACCACTGGGGAGCAATGAGCAGTTCTTC. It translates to CASSPLGSNEQFF.

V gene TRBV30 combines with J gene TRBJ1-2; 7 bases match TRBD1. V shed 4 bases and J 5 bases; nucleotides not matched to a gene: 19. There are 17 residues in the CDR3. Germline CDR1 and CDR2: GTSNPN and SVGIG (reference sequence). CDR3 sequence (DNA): TGTGCCTGGACTCCCTCCGGACAGGTCAGGAGGGGGTATGGCTACACCTTC. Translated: CAWTPSGQVRRGYGYTF.

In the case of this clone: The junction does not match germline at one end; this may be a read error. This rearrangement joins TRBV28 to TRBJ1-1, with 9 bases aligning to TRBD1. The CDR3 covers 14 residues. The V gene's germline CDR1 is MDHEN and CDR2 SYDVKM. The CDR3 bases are TGTGCCAGCACCGAAACAGGGGGCGGTGCTGAGGCTTTCTTT. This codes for CASTETGGGAEAFF. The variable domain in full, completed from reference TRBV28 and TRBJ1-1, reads DVKVTQSSRYLVKRTGEKVFLECVQDMDHENMFWYRQDPGLGLRLIYFSYDVKMKEKGDIPEGYSVSREKKERFSLILESASTNQTSMYLCASTETGGGAEAFFGQGTRLTVV.

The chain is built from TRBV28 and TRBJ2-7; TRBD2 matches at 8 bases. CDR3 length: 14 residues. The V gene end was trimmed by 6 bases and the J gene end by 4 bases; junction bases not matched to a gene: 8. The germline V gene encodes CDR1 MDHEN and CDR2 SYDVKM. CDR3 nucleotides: TGTGCCAGCAGGGCACGGGGGGGACCGTACGAGCAGTACTTC. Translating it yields CASRARGGPYEQYF.

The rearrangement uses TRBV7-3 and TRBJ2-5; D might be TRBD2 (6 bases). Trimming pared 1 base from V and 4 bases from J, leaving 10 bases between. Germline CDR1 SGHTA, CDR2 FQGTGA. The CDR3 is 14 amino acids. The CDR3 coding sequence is TGTGCCAGCAGCTTAATGGCTAGCGCAGAGACCCAGTACTTC. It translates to CASSLMASAETQYF.

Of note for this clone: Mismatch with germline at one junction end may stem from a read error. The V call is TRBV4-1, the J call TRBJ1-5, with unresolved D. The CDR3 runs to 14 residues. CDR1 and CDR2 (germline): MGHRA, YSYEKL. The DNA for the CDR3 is TGCACCAGCGGCCGGGGAGGAGGGAATCAGCCCCGGCATTTT. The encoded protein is CTSGRGGGNQPRHF.

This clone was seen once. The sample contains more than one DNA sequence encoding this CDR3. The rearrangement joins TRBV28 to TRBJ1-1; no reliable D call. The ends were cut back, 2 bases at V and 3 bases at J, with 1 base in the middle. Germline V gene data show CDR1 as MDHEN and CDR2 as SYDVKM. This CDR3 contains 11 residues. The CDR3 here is CASSLDTEAFF. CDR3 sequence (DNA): TGTGCCAGCAGTTTAGACACTGAAGCTTTCTTT.

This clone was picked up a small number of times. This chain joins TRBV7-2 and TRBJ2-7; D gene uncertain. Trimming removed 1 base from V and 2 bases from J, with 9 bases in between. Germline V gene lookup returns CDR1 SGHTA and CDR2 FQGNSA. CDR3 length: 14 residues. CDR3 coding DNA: TGTGCCAGCAGCTTAGGTAGAGGAGCCTACGAGCAGTACTTC. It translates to CASSLGRGAYEQYF.

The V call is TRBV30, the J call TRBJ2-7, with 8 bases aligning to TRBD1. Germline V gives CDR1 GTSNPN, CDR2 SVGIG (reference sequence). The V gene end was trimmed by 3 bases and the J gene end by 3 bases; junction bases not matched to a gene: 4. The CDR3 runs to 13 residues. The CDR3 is CAWSRDRNYEQYF. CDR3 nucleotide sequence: TGTGCCTGGAGCCGGGACAGGAACTACGAGCAGTACTTC.

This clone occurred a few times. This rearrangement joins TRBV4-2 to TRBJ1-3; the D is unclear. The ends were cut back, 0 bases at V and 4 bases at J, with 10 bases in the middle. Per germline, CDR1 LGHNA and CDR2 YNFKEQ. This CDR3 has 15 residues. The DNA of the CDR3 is TGTGCCAGCAGCCAAGACCCCAATATCGGAAACACCATATATTTT. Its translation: CASSQDPNIGNTIYF.

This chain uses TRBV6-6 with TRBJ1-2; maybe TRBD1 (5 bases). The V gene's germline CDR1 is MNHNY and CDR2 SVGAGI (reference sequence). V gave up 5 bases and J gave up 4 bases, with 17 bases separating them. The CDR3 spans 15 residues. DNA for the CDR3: TGTGCCAGCAGTAGTGGGGACTCCCTGGGCTATGGCTACACCTTC. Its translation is CASSSGDSLGYGYTF.

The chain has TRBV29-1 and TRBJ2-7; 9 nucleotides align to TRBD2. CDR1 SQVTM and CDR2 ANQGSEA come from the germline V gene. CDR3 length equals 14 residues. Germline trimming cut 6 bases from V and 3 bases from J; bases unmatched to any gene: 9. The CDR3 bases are TGCAGCGTCAGGGGGGTAGCGGGAGTCTACGAGCAGTACTTC. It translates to CSVRGVAGVYEQYF.

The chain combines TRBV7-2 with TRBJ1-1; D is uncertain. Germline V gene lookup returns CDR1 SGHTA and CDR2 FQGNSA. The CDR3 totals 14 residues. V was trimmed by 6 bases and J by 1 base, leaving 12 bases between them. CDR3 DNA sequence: TGTGCCAGCAGGAGACCGACGAAGAACACTGAAGCTTTCTTT. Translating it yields CASRRPTKNTEAFF.

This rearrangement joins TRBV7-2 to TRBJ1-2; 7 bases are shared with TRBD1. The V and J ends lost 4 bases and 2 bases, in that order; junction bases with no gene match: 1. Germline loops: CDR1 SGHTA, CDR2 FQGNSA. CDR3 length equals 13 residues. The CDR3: CASSSRGNYGYTF. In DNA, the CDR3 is TGTGCCAGCAGCTCCAGGGGGAACTATGGCTACACCTTC.